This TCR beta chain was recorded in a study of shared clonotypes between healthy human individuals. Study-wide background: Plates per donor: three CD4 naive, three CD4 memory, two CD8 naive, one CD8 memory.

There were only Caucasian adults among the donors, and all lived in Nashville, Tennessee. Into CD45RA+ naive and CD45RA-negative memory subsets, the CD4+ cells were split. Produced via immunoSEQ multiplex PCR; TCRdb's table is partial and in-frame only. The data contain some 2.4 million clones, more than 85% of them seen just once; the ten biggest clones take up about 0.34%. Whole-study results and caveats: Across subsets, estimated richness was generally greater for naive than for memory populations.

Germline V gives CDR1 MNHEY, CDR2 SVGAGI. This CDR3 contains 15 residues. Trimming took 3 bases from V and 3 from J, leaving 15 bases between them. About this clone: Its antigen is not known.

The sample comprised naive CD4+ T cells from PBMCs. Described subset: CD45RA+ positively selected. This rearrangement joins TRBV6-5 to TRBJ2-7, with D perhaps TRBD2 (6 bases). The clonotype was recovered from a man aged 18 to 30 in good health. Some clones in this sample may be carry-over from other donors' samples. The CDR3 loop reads CASSYNAGRIYEQYF. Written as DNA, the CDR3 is TGTGCCAGCAGTTATAACGCGGGACGGATCTACGAGCAGTACTTC.